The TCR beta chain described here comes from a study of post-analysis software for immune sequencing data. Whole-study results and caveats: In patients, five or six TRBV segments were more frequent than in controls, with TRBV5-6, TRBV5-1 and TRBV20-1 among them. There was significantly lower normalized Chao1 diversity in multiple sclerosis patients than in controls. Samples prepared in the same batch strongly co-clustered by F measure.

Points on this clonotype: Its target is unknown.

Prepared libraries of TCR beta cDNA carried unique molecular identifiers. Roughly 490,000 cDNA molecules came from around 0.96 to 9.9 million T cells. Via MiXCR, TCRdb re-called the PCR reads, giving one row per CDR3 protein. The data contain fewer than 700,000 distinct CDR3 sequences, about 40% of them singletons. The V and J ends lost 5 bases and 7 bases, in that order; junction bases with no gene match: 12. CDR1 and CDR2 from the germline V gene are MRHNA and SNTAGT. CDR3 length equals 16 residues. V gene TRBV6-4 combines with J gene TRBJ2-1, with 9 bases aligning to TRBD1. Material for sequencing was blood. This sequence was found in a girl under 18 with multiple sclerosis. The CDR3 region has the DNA TGTGCCAGCAGTCTTTTACAGGGGGCGCCGGGGAATGAGCAGTTCTTC. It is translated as CASSLLQGAPGNEQFF.